Each of the 9 T cell receptor beta chains below was sequenced from the same sample in a study of blood T cell repertoires in COVID-19. Assay: immunoSEQ multiplex PCR; the TCRdb copy retains only in-frame clones and omits some. The table has over 250,000 clones, about 93% seen once. Material for sequencing was PBMCs or T cells enriched from blood (not recorded which). The receptors shown here come from a woman in her thirties who had recovered from COVID-19.

The chain is built from TRBV9 and TRBJ2-5; 7 positions match TRBD1. CDR1 and CDR2 from the germline V gene are SGDLS and YYNGEE. V lost 0 bases, J lost 7 bases, and 15 bases stayed unmatched. The CDR3 extends over 17 amino acids. CDR3 amino acids: CASSVDFQGERSGTQYF. CDR3 sequence (DNA): TGTGCCAGCAGCGTAGATTTCCAGGGGGAAAGGTCGGGGACCCAGTACTTC. The entire variable domain, with the rest obtained from reference TRBV9 and TRBJ2-5, is as follows: DSGVTQTPKHLITATGQRVTLRCSPRSGDLSVYWYQQSLDQGLQFLIQYYNGEERAKGNILERFSAQQFPDLHSELNLSSLELGDSALYFCASSVDFQGERSGTQYFGPGTRLLVL.

This clone came up once. The rearrangement links TRBV19 to TRBJ2-1; D may be TRBD2 (6 bases). Germline V gives CDR1 LNHDA, CDR2 SQIVND (reference sequence). The CDR3 has 16 residues. V lost 3 bases to trimming and J lost 2 bases, with 14 bases between them. In nucleotides, the CDR3 is TGTGCCAGTAGTATTGGCCTAGCGAGAACCTACAATGAGCAGTTCTTC. Translation gives CASSIGLARTYNEQFF.

The V call is TRBV9, the J call TRBJ1-2; no reliable D call. This CDR3 has 13 amino acids. In germline, CDR1 is SGDLS, CDR2 YYNGEE. The ends were cut back, 0 bases at V and 5 bases at J, with 8 bases in the middle. CDR3 in DNA: TGTGCCAGCAGCGTAGACGACTCATATGGCTACACCTTC. Its translation is CASSVDDSYGYTF.

The chain has TRBV19 and TRBJ1-1, with 8 positions matching TRBD1. Unmatched junction bases numbered 6, after V lost 2 bases and J lost 4 bases. CDR3 length equals 15 residues. Germline-derived CDR1 and CDR2 are LNHDA and SQIVND (reference sequence). The CDR3 reads CASSISTGTGTEAFF. The DNA for the CDR3 is TGTGCCAGTAGTATATCGACCGGGACAGGCACTGAAGCTTTCTTT.

The chain uses TRBV5-1 and TRBJ1-1; no clear D gene. Germline CDR1 SGHRS, CDR2 YFSETQ. CDR3 length: 15 amino acids. V lost 3 bases and J 1 base, leaving 13 bases between the germline ends. The CDR3 protein is CASSSLGRENTEAFF. The CDR3 coding sequence is TGCGCCAGCAGCTCGCTCGGTCGGGAGAACACTGAAGCTTTCTTT.

This clone was detected once. The chain carries TRBV7-2 and TRBJ2-7, with 12 bases that match TRBD1. Germline lookup yields CDR1 SGHTA and CDR2 FQGNSA. CDR3 length equals 15 residues. Trimming took 5 bases from V and 3 from J; bases not matched to a gene: 5. The CDR3 coding sequence is TGTGCCAGCAGCAGGGACAGGGGGCAGATCTACGAGCAGTACTTC. It is translated as CASSRDRGQIYEQYF.

The chain has TRBV28 and TRBJ1-5; tentatively, D is TRBD1 (5 bases). The germline CDR1 and CDR2 sequences are MDHEN and SYDVKM. The germline V and J ends were trimmed by 0 bases and 4 bases, with 10 bases remaining between them. This CDR3 has 15 amino acids. CDR3 sequence reads: CASSLWDITNQPQHF. CDR3 DNA sequence: TGTGCCAGCAGTTTATGGGACATAACAAATCAGCCCCAGCATTTT.

The chain recombines TRBV21-1 with TRBJ2-5; TRBD2 is taken as the D call from the table, unchecked against the DNA. TRBV21-1 is given as a pseudogene. The CDR3 runs to 16 residues. The CDR3 loop is CASSSKVAEVGETQYF. In DNA form, the CDR3 reads TGTGCCAGCAGCTCTAAGGTAGCGGAAGTGGGGGAGACCCAGTACTTC.

The chain carries TRBV5-4 and TRBJ1-6; maybe TRBD1 (6 bases). Germline CDR1 and CDR2: SGHNT and YYREEE (reference sequence). V was pared by 3 bases and J by 5 bases, with 15 bases between. The CDR3 is 16 amino acids. The CDR3 DNA sequence: TGTGCCAGCAGCTACCTCAGGACAGATAATAATTCACCCCTCCACTTT. Its translation: CASSYLRTDNNSPLHF.